This is a list of T cell receptor beta chains from one sample in a study of beta chain features in type 1 diabetes. This table comes from immunoSEQ multiplex PCR, and its TCRdb copy is limited to in-frame clones, with some not included. Counted here are around 160,000 clones, roughly 60% occurring once; the ten biggest clones make up about 0.1%. Sample: naive CD4+ T cells from blood. These receptors all come from a man aged 25 to 40 with type 1 diabetes. CDR3s include the opening cysteine and the closing phenylalanine or tryptophan. The D gene is left open where the match is weak. Expanded clones get a size class; other rows say once, few or many, or leave the size out.

TRBV30	.	TRBJ1-1	.	CAWSVKGTMNTEAFF	TGTGCCTGGAGTGTAAAGGGCACTATGAACACTGAAGCTTTCTTT
TRBV5-1	.	TRBJ2-3	.	CASSLAPGADTQYF	TGCGCCAGCAGCTTGGCGCCCGGTGCGGATACGCAGTATTTT
TRBV5-1	.	TRBJ1-4	.	CASSRGENEKLFF	TGCGCCAGCAGCAGAGGGGAAAATGAAAAACTGTTTTTT
TRBV27	.	TRBJ2-1	.	CASRMFPNEQFF	TGTGCCAGCAGAATGTTCCCCAATGAGCAGTTCTTC
TRBV30	few	TRBJ2-1	.	CAWTYGSNEQFF	TGTGCCTGGACGTACGGGAGTAATGAGCAGTTCTTC
TRBV29-1	few	TRBJ2-1	.	CSVEDRLGTKDYNEQFF	TGCAGCGTTGAAGATCGGCTAGGAACTAAAGATTACAATGAGCAGTTCTTC
TRBV7-9	.	TRBJ2-5	.	CASSSVGGQYF	TGTGCCAGCAGCTCGGTGGGTGGACAGTACTTC
TRBV23-1	.	TRBJ1-5	.	CASSQRRSRGGWSNQPQHF	TGCGCCAGCAGTCAACGAAGGTCCCGAGGTGGGTGGAGCAATCAGCCCCAGCATTTT
TRBV28	.	TRBJ2-5	.	CASSSTPETQYF	TGTGCCAGCAGCAGTACACCAGAGACCCAGTACTTC
TRBV29-1	.	TRBJ2-5	.	CSVAGGPQETQYF	TGCAGCGTTGCCGGGGGCCCCCAAGAGACCCAGTACTTC
TRBV7-8	.	TRBJ2-7	.	CASSSSTESYEQYF	TGTGCCAGCAGCTCGAGTACGGAATCCTACGAGCAGTACTTC
TRBV30	few	TRBJ1-1	.	CAWSELSMNTEAFF	TGTGCCTGGAGTGAGTTGTCCATGAACACTGAAGCTTTCTTT
TRBV20-1	.	TRBJ2-5	.	CSASLGETQYF	TGCAGTGCTAGTTTGGGCGAGACCCAGTACTTC
TRBV29-1	.	TRBJ1-2	TRBD1	CSVDGTGGMNGYTF	TGCAGCGTTGATGGGACAGGGGGCATGAATGGCTACACCTTC
TRBV4-1	.	TRBJ2-3	.	CASSQAHASTDTQYF	TGCGCCAGCAGCCAAGCGCATGCTAGCACAGATACGCAGTATTTT
TRBV10-1	.	TRBJ2-3	.	CASSVDLENTQYF	TGCGCCAGCAGTGTGGACCTTGAGAATACGCAGTATTTT
TRBV29-1	.	TRBJ2-3	.	CSVVTRTDTQYF	TGCAGCGTCGTGACACGCACAGATACGCAGTATTTT
TRBV28	few	TRBJ2-5	TRBD1	CASSLVGQGEGETQYF	TGTGCCAGCAGTTTAGTAGGACAGGGGGAAGGGGAGACCCAGTACTTC
TRBV5-1	once	TRBJ2-7	.	CASSLGQTTYEQYF	TGCGCCAGCAGCTTGGGGCAGACTACCTACGAGCAGTACTTC
TRBV25-1	.	TRBJ2-1	.	CASSELREHEQFF	TGTGCCAGCAGTGAATTAAGGGAGCATGAGCAGTTCTTC
TRBV5-6	.	TRBJ2-3	TRBD1	CASSWIQGDTDTQYF	TGTGCCAGCAGCTGGATTCAGGGGGACACAGATACGCAGTATTTT
TRBV7-2	.	TRBJ2-3	TRBD2	CASSLGTSGTDTQYF	TGTGCCAGCAGCTTGGGGACTAGCGGCACAGATACGCAGTATTTT
TRBV9	.	TRBJ2-1	TRBD2	CASSVAPTVRLAGPNEQFF	TGTGCCAGCAGCGTAGCCCCAACAGTCAGACTAGCGGGGCCCAATGAGCAGTTCTTC
TRBV28	.	TRBJ1-2	.	CASSLSDYGYTF	TGTGCCAGCAGTTTATCGGACTATGGCTACACCTTC
TRBV6-6	.	TRBJ2-7	.	CASSSASSYEQYF	TGTGCCAGCAGTAGTGCGAGCTCCTACGAGCAGTACTTC
TRBV10-3	.	TRBJ2-5	TRBD2	CAISSGLAAGETQYF	TGTGCCATCAGTTCGGGACTAGCGGCAGGAGAGACCCAGTACTTC
TRBV23-1	few	TRBJ1-5	.	CASSRDSNQPQHF	TGCGCCAGCAGTCGGGATAGCAATCAGCCCCAGCATTTT
TRBV7-2	.	TRBJ2-7	.	CASSPQRGGFYEQYF	TGTGCCAGCAGCCCCCAGAGGGGCGGATTCTACGAGCAGTACTTC
TRBV29-1	.	TRBJ2-1	.	CSAVPANEQFF	TGCAGCGCCGTCCCGGCAAATGAGCAGTTCTTC
TRBV28	.	TRBJ2-7	TRBD1	CASRTAGTGVYEQYF	TGTGCCAGCAGAACCGCCGGGACAGGGGTTTACGAGCAGTACTTC
TRBV29-1	.	TRBJ2-7	TRBD1	CSVVKSTGVEQYF	TGCAGCGTTGTGAAATCGACAGGGGTCGAGCAGTACTTC
TRBV9	.	TRBJ2-7	.	CASSVDPTPNPGEYEQYF	TGTGCCAGCAGCGTAGACCCAACCCCGAACCCGGGGGAGTACGAGCAGTACTTC
TRBV4-3	.	TRBJ2-2	TRBD1	CASSQAGAGTAANTGELFF	TGCGCCAGCAGCCAAGCCGGGGCAGGGACAGCAGCGAACACCGGGGAGCTGTTTTTT
TRBV30	few	TRBJ2-7	TRBD1	CAWSTGAYEQYF	TGTGCCTGGAGTACAGGGGCCTACGAGCAGTACTTC
TRBV30	.	TRBJ1-1	.	CAWATLGATEAFF	TGTGCCTGGGCGACGTTGGGGGCCACTGAAGCTTTCTTT
TRBV23-1	.	TRBJ2-1	.	CASSPGGTAYNEQFF	TGCGCCAGCAGTCCGGGTGGCACAGCCTACAATGAGCAGTTCTTC
TRBV30	.	TRBJ2-3	TRBD2	CAWSVTGGPDTQYF	TGTGCCTGGAGTGTGACGGGGGGGCCAGATACGCAGTATTTT
TRBV28	.	TRBJ2-2	TRBD2	CASSPGTSGNTGELFF	TGTGCCAGCAGTCCAGGGACTAGCGGGAACACCGGGGAGCTGTTTTTT